The 30 T cell receptor beta chains presented below share a single source sample, sequenced in a study of cytomegalovirus exposure and HLA in healthy donors. The PCR made use of 60 Vbeta and 13 Jbeta primers. This table comes from immunoSEQ multiplex PCR, and its TCRdb copy is limited to in-frame clones, with some not included. The sample lists around 98,000 clones, about four fifths seen once, with about 3.8% in the top ten. The sequenced sample consisted of PBMCs. The receptors were sampled from a woman between 40 and 50 years old in good health and CMV-seronegative.

The CDR3 region is CASSEAGALQETQYF. CDR3 coding DNA: TGTGCCAGCAGCGAAGCGGGGGCTCTCCAAGAGACCCAGTACTTC. The J gene is TRBJ2-5, the V gene TRBV5-6; 8 bases fit TRBD2. V shed 4 bases and J 1 base; nucleotides not matched to a gene: 6. The CDR3 is made up of 15 amino acids. Germline values: CDR1 SGHDT, CDR2 YYEEEE.

J is TRBJ2-6 and V is TRBV5-4; maybe TRBD1 (6 bases). V was clipped by 7 bases and J by 0 bases, with 14 bases between them. The germline gives CDR1 SGHNT, CDR2 YYREEE (reference sequence). This CDR3 has 16 amino acids. Here the CDR3 reads CASAGTPVSGANVLTF. In DNA, the CDR3 is TGTGCCAGCGCCGGGACACCGGTCTCTGGGGCCAACGTCCTGACTTTC.

The chain is built from TRBV9 and TRBJ1-5; tentative D call: TRBD1 (6 bases). Trimming removed 2 bases at V and 4 bases at J, with 10 bases between. CDR1 is SGDLS and CDR2 is YYNGEE in the germline V gene. The CDR3 is 14 residues long. The chain's CDR3 is CASSVGHRNQPQHF. In DNA, the CDR3 is TGTGCCAGCAGCGTGGGACATCGGAATCAGCCCCAGCATTTT.

The chain couples TRBV5-6 to TRBJ2-3, with 8 bases identical to TRBD2. This CDR3 spans 16 amino acids. J lost 3 bases, V lost 3 bases, and 9 bases had no gene match. In germline, CDR1 is SGHDT, CDR2 YYEEEE. The CDR3 bases are TGTGCCAGCAGCTGGGACGGGGGGGCCAAGACAGATACGCAGTATTTT. This encodes CASSWDGGAKTDTQYF.

This clone has a handful of counts. The chain is built from TRBV28 and TRBJ2-5; possibly TRBD2 for D (5 bases). The CDR3 runs 14 residues. V shed 6 bases and J shed 7 bases, with 18 bases lying between them. CDR1 and CDR2 from the germline V gene are MDHEN and SYDVKM. As DNA, the CDR3 is TGTGCCAGCAGCTACCCCCCATCGGGGTCGACCCAGTACTTC. As protein: CASSYPPSGSTQYF. Variable domain in full (rest from reference TRBV28 and TRBJ2-5): DVKVTQSSRYLVKRTGEKVFLECVQDMDHENMFWYRQDPGLGLRLIYFSYDVKMKEKGDIPEGYSVSREKKERFSLILESASTNQTSMYLCASSYPPSGSTQYFGPGTRLLVL.

The chain has TRBV5-4 and TRBJ2-3; 13 nucleotides line up with TRBD2. The junction had 9 bases not matched to a gene; V was cut back by 2 bases and J by 0 bases. This CDR3 contains 19 residues. Germline loops: CDR1 SGHNT, CDR2 YYREEE (reference sequence). CDR3 coding DNA: TGTGCCAGCAGCTTACCCGGGACTAGCGGGGACCTTAGCACAGATACGCAGTATTTT. This encodes CASSLPGTSGDLSTDTQYF.

The chain carries TRBV30 and TRBJ1-5; maybe TRBD1 (5 bases). V was shortened by 2 bases and J by 3 bases, with 14 bases between the two germline ends. Germline CDR1 and CDR2: GTSNPN and SVGIG (reference sequence). The CDR3 sequence is 15 residues long. The CDR3 nucleotides are TGTGCCTGGAGTAGTACAGGTACCTACAATCAGCCCCAGCATTTT. Amino acids: CAWSSTGTYNQPQHF.

The chain recombines TRBV5-4 with TRBJ1-2; 10 bases align to TRBD1. Trimming at V came to 7 bases and at J to 4 bases, leaving 4 bases not matched to a gene. Germline loops: CDR1 SGHNT, CDR2 YYREEE (reference sequence). CDR3 length equals 13 residues. The CDR3 protein is CASRWTGGYGYTF. The CDR3 nucleotides are TGTGCCAGCCGATGGACAGGGGGCTATGGCTACACCTTC.

The count of this clone is one. V is TRBV7-2 and J is TRBJ2-7; 9 bases are a match to TRBD1. This CDR3 spans 16 amino acids. The ends lost 5 bases at V and 0 bases at J; junction bases unmatched: 8. Germline assignment: CDR1 SGHTA and CDR2 FQGNSA. CDR3 sequence: CASSRTGGVSSYEQYF. The CDR3 DNA reads as TGTGCCAGCAGCAGAACAGGGGGCGTTAGCTCCTACGAGCAGTACTTC.

About this clone: The junction and the germline gene differ at one end; a read error may be behind it. The rearrangement links TRBV7-7 to TRBJ2-5; the D gene is possibly TRBD1 (6 bases). This CDR3 comprises 15 residues. Looked up from germline, CDR1 is SSHAT and CDR2 is FNYEAQ (reference sequence). The CDR3 nucleotides are TGTGCTAGCAGCTTAAGGGGACACCCCCAAGAGACCCAGTACTTC. Translated, it gives CASSLRGHPQETQYF. Complete variable domain (other parts from reference TRBV7-7 and TRBJ2-5): GAGVSQSPRYKVTKRGQDVTLRCDPISSHATLYWYQQALGQGPEFLTYFNYEAQPDKSGLPSDRFSAERPEGSISTLTIQRTEQRDSAMYRCASSLRGHPQETQYFGPGTRLLVL.

The V and J genes are TRBV7-2 and TRBJ2-6; a weak D match, TRBD2 (5 bases). The germline gives CDR1 SGHTA, CDR2 FQGNSA. This CDR3 is built from 16 residues. V was cut by 3 bases and J by 0 bases, with 9 bases left in between. The CDR3: CASSFSGSSGANVLTF. CDR3 DNA sequence: TGTGCCAGCAGCTTTTCGGGAAGCTCTGGGGCCAACGTCCTGACTTTC.

This clone is a singleton in its sample. The chain couples TRBV9 to TRBJ2-1, with D possibly TRBD1 on 6 matching bases. V lost 2 bases and J 6 bases, leaving 12 bases between the germline ends. The CDR3 is made up of 14 amino acids. In germline, CDR1 is SGDLS, CDR2 YYNGEE. The CDR3 DNA sequence: TGTGCCAGCAGCGTTCCCGGGACACCCAATGAGCAGTTCTTC. Its protein is CASSVPGTPNEQFF.

The table lists this clone with a count of one. V usage is TRBV19 and J usage is TRBJ2-3; 9 bases align to TRBD2. After removal of 1 base from V and 4 bases from J, the junction contained 3 bases not matched to a gene. This CDR3 has 15 residues. Germline CDR1 and CDR2: LNHDA and SQIVND (reference sequence). As DNA, the CDR3 is TGTGCCAGTAGTATAGCGGCGGGGGGGTCAGATACGCAGTATTTT. It translates to CASSIAAGGSDTQYF. Looking up the rest from reference TRBV19 and TRBJ2-3 gives the full variable domain: DGGITQSPKYLFRKEGQNVTLSCEQNLNHDAMYWYRQDPGQGLRLIYYSQIVNDFQKGDIAEGYSVSREKKESFPLTVTSAQKNPTAFYLCASSIAAGGSDTQYFGPGTRLTVL.

The chain carries TRBV5-4 and TRBJ2-5; D is perhaps TRBD2 (5 bases). CDR3 length: 13 amino acids. Trimming removed 4 bases at V and 3 bases at J, with 10 bases between. CDR1 SGHNT and CDR2 YYREEE come from the germline V gene (reference sequence). The CDR3: CASSGGGKETQYF. CDR3 DNA: TGTGCCAGCAGCGGAGGCGGCAAAGAGACCCAGTACTTC.

This chain joins TRBV6-1 and TRBJ2-1; D is ambiguous. This CDR3 spans 13 amino acids. V lost 3 bases and J 5 bases, leaving 8 bases between the germline ends. Germline CDR1 reads MNHNS; CDR2 reads SASEGT. CDR3: CASSDRQNNEQFF. The DNA of the CDR3 is TGTGCCAGCAGTGATCGACAAAACAATGAGCAGTTCTTC.

This chain connects TRBV27 to TRBJ1-6; 7 bases agree with TRBD1. The CDR3 runs to 13 residues. CDR1 and CDR2 (germline): MNHEY, SMNVEV (reference sequence). With 7 bases clipped from V and 5 bases from J, the junction kept 2 bases outside the gene matches. CDR3 sequence (DNA): TGTGCCAGCAAGGGACAGCATAATTCACCCCTCCACTTT. This sequence encodes CASKGQHNSPLHF.

V and J are TRBV7-9 and TRBJ1-5; D is undetermined. The germline gives CDR1 SEHNR, CDR2 FQNEAQ (reference sequence). The CDR3 is made up of 14 amino acids. Trimming removed 7 bases from V and 1 base from J, with 11 bases in between. The CDR3 loop is CASTIGDSNQPQHF. CDR3 DNA: TGTGCCAGCACTATAGGAGACAGCAATCAGCCCCAGCATTTT. The entire variable domain, with the rest obtained from reference TRBV7-9 and TRBJ1-5, is as follows: DTGVSQNPRHKITKRGQNVTFRCDPISEHNRLYWYRQTLGQGPEFLTYFQNEAQLEKSRLLSDRFSAERPKGSFSTLEIQRTEQGDSAMYLCASTIGDSNQPQHFGDGTRLSIL.

In its sample, this clone was seen a few times. The chain has TRBV5-4 and TRBJ2-5; 10 bases map to TRBD1. Germline-derived CDR1 and CDR2 are SGHNT and YYREEE (reference sequence). The CDR3 is 15 residues long. V lost 2 bases, J lost 5 bases, and 6 bases stayed unmatched. CDR3 bases: TGTGCCAGCAGCTTTCGACAGGGGGCAGGGGAGACCCAGTACTTC. Its protein is CASSFRQGAGETQYF.

The chain carries TRBV5-8 and TRBJ1-2, with 8 bases aligning to TRBD1. This CDR3 is 16 amino acids long. Germline CDR1 reads SGHTS; CDR2 reads YDEGEE. V was clipped by 0 bases and J by 0 bases; unmatched bases: 4. CDR3 sequence reads: CASSLGGQVTNYGYTF. CDR3 sequence (DNA): TGTGCCAGCAGCTTGGGGGGACAGGTTACTAACTATGGCTACACCTTC.

The V gene is TRBV5-1, the J gene TRBJ2-7; D gene unclear. This CDR3 comprises 13 residues. The ends were cut back, 2 bases at V and 2 bases at J, with 8 bases in the middle. The germline V gene has CDR1 SGHRS and CDR2 YFSETQ. The chain's CDR3 is CASSLGGPYEQYF. The CDR3 DNA sequence: TGCGCCAGCAGCTTAGGCGGCCCCTACGAGCAGTACTTC.

The chain is built from TRBV6-1 and TRBJ1-5, with 7 bases lining up with TRBD1. This CDR3 has 13 residues. Germline values: CDR1 MNHNS, CDR2 SASEGT. With V trimmed by 9 bases and J by 5 bases, 7 bases remained unmatched. CDR3 DNA: TGTGCCAGTGGGACAGTACCATATCAGCCCCAGCATTTT. As protein: CASGTVPYQPQHF.

The rearrangement uses TRBV7-6 and TRBJ2-2, with 7 nucleotides matching TRBD2. This CDR3 is built from 15 residues. Germline-derived CDR1 and CDR2 are SGHVS and FNYEAQ. V shed 0 bases, J shed 3 bases, and the junction held 1 base outside the gene matches. Written as DNA, the CDR3 is TGTGCCAGCAGCTTAGCTCGGGGGGACACCGGGGAGCTGTTTTTT. This encodes CASSLARGDTGELFF.

This chain links TRBV27 with TRBJ2-3; TRBD1 matches 9 bases. Trimming took 6 bases from V and 14 from J; bases not matched to a gene: 15. Looked up from germline, CDR1 is MNHEY and CDR2 is SMNVEV (reference sequence). The CDR3 is made up of 14 amino acids. CDR3 DNA sequence: TGTGCCAGCAGCCATGGGACAGGGTCGCCCCTTTTGTATTTT. This gives the protein CASSHGTGSPLLYF.

The genes are TRBV9 and TRBJ2-2; 7 nucleotides align to TRBD2. Trimming cost V 1 base and J 3 bases; bases outside gene matches: 3. CDR1 SGDLS and CDR2 YYNGEE come from the germline V gene. The CDR3 consists of 15 residues. Here the CDR3 reads CASSVSGAYTGELFF. The CDR3 coding sequence is TGTGCCAGCAGCGTAAGCGGGGCCTACACCGGGGAGCTGTTTTTT.

V gene TRBV18 combines with J gene TRBJ2-7, with D possibly being TRBD2 (5 bases). Trimming left V 4 bases short and J 6 bases short, with 19 bases between. The V gene's germline CDR1 is KGHSH and CDR2 LQKENI. The CDR3 spans 15 residues. Here the CDR3 reads CASSQSSGSEGEQYF. CDR3 in DNA: TGTGCCAGCTCACAGTCCTCCGGGTCCGAGGGCGAGCAGTACTTC. The variable domain in full, completed from reference TRBV18 and TRBJ2-7, reads NAGVMQNPRHLVRRRGQEARLRCSPMKGHSHVYWYRQLPEEGLKFMVYLQKENIIDESGMPKERFSAEFPKEGPSILRIQQVVRGDSAAYFCASSQSSGSEGEQYFGPGTRLTVT.

This clone was found once. V is TRBV5-1 and J is TRBJ2-2; possibly TRBD2 for D (6 bases). V was trimmed by 0 bases and J by 3 bases, leaving 9 bases between them. In germline, CDR1 is SGHRS, CDR2 YFSETQ. The length of the CDR3 is 15 residues. CDR3 protein: CASSLVGGDTGELFF. CDR3 coding DNA: TGCGCCAGCAGCTTGGTCGGGGGAGACACCGGGGAGCTGTTTTTT.

The chain carries TRBV11-2 and TRBJ2-5, with 7 bases identical to TRBD1. Germline CDR1 SGHAT, CDR2 FQNNGV. The CDR3 runs 16 residues. V trimming: 1 base; J trimming: 4 bases; junction bases outside the gene matches: 9. CDR3 DNA sequence: TGTGCCAGCAGCTTAGGGGCGAGACAGGGTCGAGAGACCCAGTACTTC. Residues: CASSLGARQGRETQYF.

The V and J genes are TRBV30 and TRBJ2-5, with TRBD1 matching over 10 bases. The last part of the DNA fits TRBJ2-7 better; the J call may be wrong. In germline, CDR1 is GTSNPN, CDR2 SVGIG (reference sequence). This CDR3 has 19 amino acids. CDR3 DNA sequence: TGTGCCTGGAGTGTTAGAGTCGCGCCGGGACAGGGGACTAGGTACGAGCAGTACTTC. This encodes CAWSVRVAPGQGTRYEQYF.

This sequence joins TRBV4-2 and TRBJ1-5; TRBD1 agrees at 7 bases. Trimming took 0 bases from V and 1 from J; bases not matched to a gene: 6. The CDR3 totals 17 residues. Germline V gene lookup returns CDR1 LGHNA and CDR2 YNFKEQ. As DNA, the CDR3 is TGTGCCAGCAGCCAAGATTTTACAGGGGTCAGCAATCAGCCCCAGCATTTT. Amino acids: CASSQDFTGVSNQPQHF.

The chain recombines TRBV5-1 with TRBJ2-5, with a tentative D call TRBD1 (5 bases). This CDR3 spans 15 amino acids. The V end was cut by 3 bases, the J end by 9 bases, with 21 bases between. Germline V gene data show CDR1 as SGHRS and CDR2 as YFSETQ. CDR3 protein: CASSSDVTGPRAQYF. In nucleotides, the CDR3 is TGCGCCAGCAGCTCAGACGTTACAGGACCAAGGGCCCAGTACTTC. The complete variable domain, with remaining parts taken from reference TRBV5-1 and TRBJ2-5, reads KAGVTQTPRYLIKTRGQQVTLSCSPISGHRSVSWYQQTPGQGLQFLFEYFSETQRNKGNFPGRFSGRQFSNSRSEMNVSTLELGDSALYLCASSSDVTGPRAQYFGPGTRLLVL.